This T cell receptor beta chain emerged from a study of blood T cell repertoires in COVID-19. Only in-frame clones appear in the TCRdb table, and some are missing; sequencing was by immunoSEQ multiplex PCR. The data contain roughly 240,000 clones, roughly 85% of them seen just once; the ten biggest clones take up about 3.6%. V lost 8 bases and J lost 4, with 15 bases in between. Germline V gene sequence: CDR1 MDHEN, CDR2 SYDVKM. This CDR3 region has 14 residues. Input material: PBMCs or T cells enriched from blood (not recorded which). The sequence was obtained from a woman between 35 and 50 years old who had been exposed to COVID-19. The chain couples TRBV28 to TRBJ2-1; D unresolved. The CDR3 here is CASFRMGHYNEQFF. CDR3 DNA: TGTGCCAGCTTTAGGATGGGCCATTACAATGAGCAGTTCTTC.